This T cell receptor beta chain appears in the sequencing data of a study of T cells in localized non-small cell lung cancer. The study, taken as a whole, reports: Detection in adjacent lung was observed for a median about 50 of the top 100 tumor clones. Analysis by sequencing included only one tumor region, so heterogeneity remains possible. Measurement of T cell clonality placed uninvolved adjacent lung highest, above the level in tumor.

Assay used: immunoSEQ multiplex PCR; TCRdb lists only in-frame clones, some missing. The sample lists fewer than 25,000 clones, approximately 87% occurring once. On this clone itself: Its antigen is not known.

The TCR comes from a woman aged 40-75 years with stage I lung adenocarcinoma. The source material was peripheral blood, sampled before any cancer treatment.

CDR3 bases: TGTGCCAGCACCCCGGGACAGGGAGGGCCACTAAGCGGGGGACGCCAAGAGACCCAGTACTTC. Amino acids: CASTPGQGGPLSGGRQETQYF. This sequence joins TRBV2 and TRBJ2-5; D is perhaps TRBD1 (9 bases). Germline V gene lookup returns CDR1 SNHLY and CDR2 FYNNEI. The V end lost 7 bases, the J end lost 1 base, and 34 bases lay between the germline ends. The CDR3 is 21 residues long.